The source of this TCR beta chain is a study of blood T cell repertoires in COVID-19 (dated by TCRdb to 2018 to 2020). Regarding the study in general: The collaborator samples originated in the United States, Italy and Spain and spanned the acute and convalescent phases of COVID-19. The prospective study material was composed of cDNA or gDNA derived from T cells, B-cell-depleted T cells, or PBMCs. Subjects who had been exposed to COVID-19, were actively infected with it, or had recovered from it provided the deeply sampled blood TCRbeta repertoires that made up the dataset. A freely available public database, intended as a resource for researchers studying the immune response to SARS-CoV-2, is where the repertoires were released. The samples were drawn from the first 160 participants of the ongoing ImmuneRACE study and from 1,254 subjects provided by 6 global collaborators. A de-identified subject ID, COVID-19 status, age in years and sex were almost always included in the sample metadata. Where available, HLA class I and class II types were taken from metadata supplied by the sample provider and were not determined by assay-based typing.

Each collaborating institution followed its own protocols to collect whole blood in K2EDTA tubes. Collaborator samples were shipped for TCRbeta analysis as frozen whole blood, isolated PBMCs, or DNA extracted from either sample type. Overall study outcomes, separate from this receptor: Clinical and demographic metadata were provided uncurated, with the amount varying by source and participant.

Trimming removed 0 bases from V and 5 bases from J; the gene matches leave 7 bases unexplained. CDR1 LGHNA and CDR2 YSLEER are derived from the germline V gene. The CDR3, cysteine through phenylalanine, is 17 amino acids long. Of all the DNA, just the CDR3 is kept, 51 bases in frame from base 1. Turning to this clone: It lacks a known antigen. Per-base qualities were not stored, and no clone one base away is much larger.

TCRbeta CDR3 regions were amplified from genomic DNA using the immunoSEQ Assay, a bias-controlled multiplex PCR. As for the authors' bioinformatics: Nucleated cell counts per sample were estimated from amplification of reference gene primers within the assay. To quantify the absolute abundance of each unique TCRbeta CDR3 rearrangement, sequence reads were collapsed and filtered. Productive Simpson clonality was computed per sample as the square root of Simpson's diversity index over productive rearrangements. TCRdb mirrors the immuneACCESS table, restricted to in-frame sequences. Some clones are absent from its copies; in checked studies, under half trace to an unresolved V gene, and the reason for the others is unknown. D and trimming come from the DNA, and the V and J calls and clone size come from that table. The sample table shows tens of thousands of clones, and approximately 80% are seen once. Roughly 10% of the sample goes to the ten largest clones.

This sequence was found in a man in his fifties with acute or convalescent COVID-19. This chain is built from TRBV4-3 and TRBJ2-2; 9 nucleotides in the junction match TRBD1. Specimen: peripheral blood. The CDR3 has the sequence CASSQEVDRGKTGELFF. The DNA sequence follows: TGCGCCAGCAGCCAAGAAGTTGACAGGGGGAAAACCGGGGAGCTGTTTTTT.